Below, one TCR beta chain is given with its context. Looked up from germline, CDR1 is LGHNA and CDR2 is YSLEER. V lost 3 bases, J lost 1 base, and 9 bases lay in between. This CDR3 spans 14 amino acids. This entry is derived from a study of blood T cell repertoires in COVID-19. The wider study: From T cells, B-cell-depleted T cells, or PBMCs came the material, which was cDNA or gDNA.

Enrolment of Seattle patients took place during active infection, and they were followed longitudinally. As processed by the authors: Reference gene primer amplification gave estimated nucleated cell counts. Assay: immunoSEQ multiplex PCR; the TCRdb copy retains only in-frame clones and omits some. V, J and clone size are those of that table, while D and trimming were read from the DNA. The sample lists approximately 140,000 clones, approximately 83% seen once, with approximately 8% in the top ten. V gene TRBV4-3 combines with J gene TRBJ1-1; weak D call: TRBD1 (5 bases). Sequencing was performed on peripheral blood. This clonotype originated in a woman aged 60 to 75 with COVID-19, enrolled during active disease. The CDR3 nucleotides are TGCGCCAGCAGCCAGTCGACAGCGAACACTGAAGCTTTCTTT. It encodes CASSQSTANTEAFF.